Below are 19 T cell receptor beta chains sequenced from a single sample in a study of regulatory T cells in long-lasting Graves disease. Specified time point: newly diagnosed GD, antithyroid drugs for less than 3 months. The TCR library used RNA extracted from PBMCs. The authors built TCR beta libraries using iRepertoire HTBI primers and Arm-PCR of CDR3 regions. TCRdb ran MiXCR on the multiplex PCR reads and lists one entry per CDR3 protein. The data contain fewer than 500,000 distinct CDR3 sequences, under 20% of them seen just once; the ten biggest clones take up 9% to 15%. This same sample was also part of a study on T cells in Graves' hyperthyroidism and ophthalmopathy.

Here the sequenced sample was peripheral blood mononuclear cells (PBMCs), taken at new diagnosis, from a patient treated with antithyroid drugs. These TCRs come from a man between 35 and 55 years old with Graves disease.

The chain recombines TRBV12-3 or TRBV12-4 with TRBJ1-6; D may be TRBD1 (6 bases). CDR3 length: 14 amino acids. V dropped 2 bases and J dropped 4 bases, with 6 bases sitting between them. The CDR3 spells CASSLTGYNSPLHF. The DNA for the CDR3 is TGTGCCAGCAGTTTAACAGGGTATAATTCACCCCTCCACTTT.

V usage is TRBV2 and J usage is TRBJ2-7, with D maybe TRBD2 (6 bases). This CDR3 spans 15 amino acids. The germline gives CDR1 SNHLY, CDR2 FYNNEI. V was cut by 6 bases and J by 6 bases, with 21 bases left in between. The CDR3 loop is CASSRPGLVPGEQYF. For the CDR3, the DNA is TGTGCCAGCAGCCGGCCGGGACTGGTCCCGGGCGAGCAGTACTTC.

To note about this clonotype: A far larger clone differs by one base, so this is likely a read error. This chain links TRBV20-1 with TRBJ2-7; possibly TRBD1 or TRBD2 for D (6 bases each). CDR1 and CDR2 (germline): DFQATT, SNEGSKA (reference sequence). V was trimmed by 3 bases and J by 7 bases, leaving 19 bases between them. This CDR3 is 14 amino acids long. The CDR3 sequence: CSASGGGLYNEQYF. CDR3 DNA: TGCAGTGCTAGTGGAGGGGGGCTATACAATGAGCAGTACTTC.

This clonotype has just a few counts. The rearrangement links TRBV19 to TRBJ2-1, with a possible D match to TRBD2 (6 bases). This CDR3 spans 15 amino acids. Looked up from germline, CDR1 is LNHDA and CDR2 is SQIVND (reference sequence). The V gene lost 7 bases and the J gene lost 5 bases, with 18 bases spanning the gap. CDR3 loop: CASTQPGLADNEQFF. The CDR3 DNA reads TGTGCCAGTACCCAGCCGGGATTAGCGGACAATGAGCAGTTCTTC. The full variable domain, completed using reference TRBV19 and TRBJ2-1, is DGGITQSPKYLFRKEGQNVTLSCEQNLNHDAMYWYRQDPGQGLRLIYYSQIVNDFQKGDIAEGYSVSREKKESFPLTVTSAQKNPTAFYLCASTQPGLADNEQFFGPGTRLTVL.

In its sample, this clonotype was seen many times. The gene calls are TRBV6-5 and TRBJ1-5; tentative D call: TRBD1 (5 bases). Germline V gene data show CDR1 as MNHEY and CDR2 as SVGAGI. The CDR3 contains 15 residues. The V gene lost 0 bases and the J gene lost 0 bases, with 6 bases spanning the gap. The CDR3 spells CASSYSGDSNQPQHF. CDR3 coding DNA: TGTGCCAGCAGTTACTCGGGGGATAGCAATCAGCCCCAGCATTTT.

This clonotype was seen repeatedly, ten times or more. V gene TRBV9 combines with J gene TRBJ2-5; 10 bases are a match to TRBD2. The CDR3 has 15 amino acids. V gave up 0 bases and J gave up 2 bases; unmatched junction bases: 1. Germline lookup yields CDR1 SGDLS and CDR2 YYNGEE. The CDR3 spells CASSVASGRQETQYF. DNA for the CDR3: TGTGCCAGCAGCGTAGCTAGCGGGAGACAAGAGACCCAGTACTTC.

This clonotype was seen at least ten times. J is TRBJ2-5 and V is TRBV20-1, with D unresolved. Trimming pared 3 bases from V and 5 bases from J, leaving 13 bases between. CDR1 and CDR2 from the germline V gene are DFQATT and SNEGSKA (reference sequence). CDR3 length: 13 residues. The CDR3 DNA is TGCAGTGCTAGCGTGGGCGTCGCTGAGACCCAGTACTTC. Protein sequence: CSASVGVAETQYF.

The chain has TRBV12-3 or TRBV12-4 and TRBJ2-1, with 11 bases that match TRBD2. The CDR3 contains 16 residues. The V and J ends lost 5 bases and 8 bases, in that order; junction bases with no gene match: 11. CDR3 nucleotide sequence: TGTGCCAGCAGTGAAGCTCTGGCTAGCGGGAGGTATGAGCAGTTCTTC. Its translation is CASSEALASGRYEQFF.

This clonotype was counted a few times. The rearrangement joins TRBV7-8 to TRBJ2-7, with TRBD1 as a possible D gene (5 bases). Germline V CDR1 and CDR2: SGHVS, FQNEAQ. V was pared by 2 bases and J by 0 bases, with 14 bases between. The CDR3 has 16 amino acids. The CDR3 DNA follows: TGTGCCAGCAGCTTACAGGGAAAAGGGGCCTCCTACGAGCAGTACTTC. This sequence encodes CASSLQGKGASYEQYF.

This clonotype was detected only once. A much more abundant neighbour one base away suggests this may be a read error. CDR3 bases: TGTGCCAGCAGTTACTTGACAGGGGTCTCGTTCCCTGAAGCTTTCTTT. Translated: CASSYLTGVSFPEAFF. The chain joins TRBV6-5 to TRBJ1-1, with 8 bases that match TRBD1. This CDR3 contains 16 residues. Germline lookup yields CDR1 MNHEY and CDR2 SVGAGI. With V trimmed by 1 base and J by 6 bases, 10 bases remained unmatched.

This clonotype was counted ten times or more. This rearrangement joins TRBV30 to TRBJ2-3, with D tentatively TRBD1 (6 bases). Germline V gene lookup returns CDR1 GTSNPN and CDR2 SVGIG (reference sequence). Trimming left V 0 bases short and J 2 bases short, with 12 bases between. The CDR3 is made up of 15 amino acids. CDR3 protein: CAWSVRPGVTDTQYF. In DNA form, the CDR3 reads TGTGCCTGGAGTGTACGCCCAGGGGTCACAGATACGCAGTATTTT.

The chain couples TRBV10-3 to TRBJ2-3; 9 bases agree with TRBD2. J lost 3 bases, V lost 6 bases, and 10 bases had no gene match. Germline values: CDR1 ENHRY, CDR2 SYGVKD. This CDR3 region has 16 residues. The CDR3 sequence is CAIRAEGSGSTDTQYF. CDR3 sequence (DNA): TGTGCCATCAGGGCGGAGGGTAGCGGGAGTACAGATACGCAGTATTTT.

The chain combines TRBV7-8 with TRBJ2-2; possible D gene TRBD2, 5 bases. The germline V gene encodes CDR1 SGHVS and CDR2 FQNEAQ. This CDR3 has 13 amino acids. V was cut by 5 bases and J by 7 bases, with 11 bases left in between. The CDR3 loop is CASSTGLYGELFF. The CDR3 region has the DNA TGTGCCAGCAGCACCGGACTGTACGGGGAGCTGTTTTTT.

The table lists this clonotype with many counts. This chain uses TRBV2 with TRBJ2-3; the D gene is possibly TRBD1 (6 bases). CDR1 and CDR2 (germline): SNHLY, FYNNEI. The CDR3 spans 17 residues. V gave up 4 bases and J gave up 7 bases, with 24 bases separating them. This CDR3 reads CASSVSQGFRAQYTQYF. The CDR3, as DNA: TGTGCCAGCAGTGTTTCACAGGGATTTCGGGCACAGTATACGCAGTATTTT. Drawing the rest from reference TRBV2 and TRBJ2-3, the complete variable domain is EPEVTQTPSHQVTQMGQEVILRCVPISNHLYFYWYRQILGQKVEFLVSFYNNEISEKSEIFDDQFSVERPDGSNFTLKIRSTKLEDSAMYFCASSVSQGFRAQYTQYFGPGTRLTVL.

This clonotype was detected ten times or more. The CDR3 is CASSPPLNEQFF. The CDR3 coding sequence is TGTGCCAGCAGTCCGCCGTTGAATGAGCAGTTCTTC. The rearrangement joins TRBV6-2 or TRBV6-3 to TRBJ2-1; D gene unclear. The V and J ends lost 5 bases and 7 bases respectively, with 9 bases between them. This CDR3 spans 12 amino acids. In germline, CDR1 is MNHEY, CDR2 SVGEGT.

The chain has TRBV2 and TRBJ2-1; no reliable D call. Trimming cost V 1 base and J 2 bases, with 9 bases left between them. The CDR3 has 15 amino acids. In germline, CDR1 is SNHLY, CDR2 FYNNEI. The CDR3 DNA reads TGTGCCAGCAGTGAAGACGAGCGTCCCTACAATGAGCAGTTCTTC. Translation: CASSEDERPYNEQFF.

Concerning this clonotype: Being one base from a much bigger clone, this may be a read error. CDR3 residues: CSAGVGSEETQYF. In DNA, the CDR3 is TGCAGTGCTGGTGTGGGTAGCGAAGAGACCCAGTACTTC. The chain links TRBV20-1 to TRBJ2-5; tentative D call: TRBD2 (5 bases). CDR1 and CDR2 from the germline V gene are DFQATT and SNEGSKA (reference sequence). This CDR3 region has 13 residues. V was shortened by 5 bases and J by 3 bases, with 13 bases between the two germline ends.

This clonotype was observed at least ten times. V and J are TRBV28 and TRBJ2-5; the D gene is possibly TRBD1 (5 bases). V was trimmed by 1 base and J by 2 bases, leaving 14 bases between them. Per germline, CDR1 MDHEN and CDR2 SYDVKM. The CDR3 is made up of 16 amino acids. In DNA, the CDR3 is TGTGCCAGCAGTTTATCCCCAGACAGATTTCAAGAGACCCAGTACTTC. It translates to CASSLSPDRFQETQYF.

The gene calls are TRBV6-5 and TRBJ1-1; D gene unclear. The CDR3 runs 14 residues. V was shortened by 0 bases and J by 4 bases, with 9 bases between the two germline ends. Germline-derived CDR1 and CDR2 are MNHEY and SVGAGI. In nucleotides, the CDR3 is TGTGCCAGCAGTTACTCGAGCCTACGCACTGAAGCTTTCTTT. Translation: CASSYSSLRTEAFF.